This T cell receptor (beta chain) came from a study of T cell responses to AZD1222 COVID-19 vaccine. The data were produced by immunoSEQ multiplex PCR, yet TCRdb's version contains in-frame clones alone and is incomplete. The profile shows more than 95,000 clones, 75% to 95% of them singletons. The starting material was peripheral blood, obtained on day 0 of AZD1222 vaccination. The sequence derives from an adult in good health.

The CDR3 is CASSYSRLLNTGELFF. The CDR3 coding sequence is TGTGCCAGCAGTTACTCTCGGCTCTTGAACACCGGGGAGCTGTTTTTT. V and J are TRBV6-5 and TRBJ2-2, with no clear D. The CDR3 spans 16 residues. Trimming left V 0 bases short and J 1 base short, with 9 bases between. Germline V lookup: CDR1 MNHEY, CDR2 SVGAGI.